This TCR beta chain was documented in a study of identical twins. The study, taken as a whole, reports: A lower insertion count was a feature of abundant cord blood beta clonotypes, with no such feature in memory repertoires.

This CDR3 contains 14 residues. The germline V gene encodes CDR1 MDHEN and CDR2 SYDVKM. Trimming cost V 5 bases and J 8 bases; bases outside gene matches: 9. TCRdb used MiXCR to reprocess the 5' RACE reads, holding one entry per CDR3 protein. The repertoire includes hundreds of thousands of distinct CDR3 sequences, approximately 8% of them detected once, and 2.1% sits in the top ten. Concerning this clonotype itself: Its antigen remains unidentified.

The same data also went into a second study, on yellow fever vaccine responses in identical twins.

The sample taken for sequencing was memory (CD45RO+) T cells sorted from blood. This TCR was sampled from a woman aged 18-29 years in good health. The chain employs TRBV28 and TRBJ1-2; 9 bases match TRBD1. This CDR3 reads CASSRQGGTLGYTF. The CDR3 region has the DNA TGTGCCAGCAGTCGACAGGGGGGGACTTTAGGCTACACCTTC.